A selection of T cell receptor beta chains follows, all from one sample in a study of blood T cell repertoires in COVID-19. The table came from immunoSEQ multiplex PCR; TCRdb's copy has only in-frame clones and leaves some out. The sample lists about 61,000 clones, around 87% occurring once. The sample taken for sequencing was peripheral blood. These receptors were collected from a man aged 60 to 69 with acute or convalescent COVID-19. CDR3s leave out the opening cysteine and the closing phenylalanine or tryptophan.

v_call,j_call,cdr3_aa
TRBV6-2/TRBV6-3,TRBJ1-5,ASSYSTGAKNQPQH
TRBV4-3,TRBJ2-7,ASSQDRSGTSYEQY
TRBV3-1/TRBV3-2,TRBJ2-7,ASSLDIDGYEQY
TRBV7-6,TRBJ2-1,ASSRGRLAGGSDEQF
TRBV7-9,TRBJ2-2,ASSPRGSNTGELF
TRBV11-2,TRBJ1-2,ASSLTGVGGYT
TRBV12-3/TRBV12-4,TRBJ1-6,ASSPTGNSPLH
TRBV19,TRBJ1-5,ASSFLGSSSNQPQH
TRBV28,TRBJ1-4,ASIGTDNEKLF
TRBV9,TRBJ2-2,ASSVDRGENTGELF
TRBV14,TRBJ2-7,ASSQGSLGQFIYEQY
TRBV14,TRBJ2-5,ASSHNRGETQY
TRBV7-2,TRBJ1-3,ASSSGGSGNTIY
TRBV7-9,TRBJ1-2,ASSHEQSGYT
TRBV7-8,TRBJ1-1,ASSSHRNTEAF
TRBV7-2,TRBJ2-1,ASSLSELAGQF
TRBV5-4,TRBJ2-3,ASSVSGGASRRNTQY
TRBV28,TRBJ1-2,ASSSHQGAQGYGYT
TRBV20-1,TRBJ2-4,SASHGELAKNIQY
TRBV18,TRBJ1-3,ASSRDTTGNTIY
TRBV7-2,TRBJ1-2,ASSLGLGQGNYGYT
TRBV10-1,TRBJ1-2,ASSDRGDYGYT
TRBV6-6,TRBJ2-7,ASSYSAGMSYEQY
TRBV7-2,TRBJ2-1,ASSGATSGGAWAYNEQF
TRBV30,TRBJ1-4,AWSAGGVEKLF
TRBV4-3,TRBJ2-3,ASSQGPPSGGADTQY
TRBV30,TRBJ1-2,AWSVLLRGGDYGYT
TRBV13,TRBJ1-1,ASSRRGFTEAF
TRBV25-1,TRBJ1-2,ASRDDRTGNGYT
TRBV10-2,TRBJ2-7,ASRETGGTRYEQY
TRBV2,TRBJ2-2,ASSTGTGPRTNTGELF
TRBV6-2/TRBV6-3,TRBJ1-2,ASSDLGTGKKDGYT
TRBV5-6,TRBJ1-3,ASSLASGGNTIY
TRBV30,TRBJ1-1,ASRGQGGTEAF
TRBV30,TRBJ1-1,AWMRGHTNTEAF
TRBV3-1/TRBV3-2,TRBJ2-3,ASSPTSGGSTDTQY
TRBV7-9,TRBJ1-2,ASTFGENYGYT
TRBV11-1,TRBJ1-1,ASSSGVHTEAF
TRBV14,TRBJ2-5,ASSQGGDRD
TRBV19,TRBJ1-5,ASSIETGRYQPQH
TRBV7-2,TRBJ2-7,ASSLVGGDSYEQY
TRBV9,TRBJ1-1,ASSAPGLLGTEAF
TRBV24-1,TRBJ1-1,ATSDVPGTEAF
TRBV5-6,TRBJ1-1,ASSGATEAF
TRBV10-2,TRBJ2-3,ASSDTPGSTDTQY
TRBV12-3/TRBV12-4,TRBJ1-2,ASGTGSNYGYT
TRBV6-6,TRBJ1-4,ASSSESTGADEKLF
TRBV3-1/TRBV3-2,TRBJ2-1,ASSQGALEQF
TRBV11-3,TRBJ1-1,ASSLGPGTPTEAF
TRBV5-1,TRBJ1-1,ASSSDESTGVNTEAF
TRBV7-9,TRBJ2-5,ASSLTGDSQETQY
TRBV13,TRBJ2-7,ASSPTGLHEQY
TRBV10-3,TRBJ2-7,AISAISYEQY
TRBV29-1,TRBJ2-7,SVESRNRGIEQY
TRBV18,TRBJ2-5,ASSPYLETQY
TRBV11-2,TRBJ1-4,ASSIRGTLLF
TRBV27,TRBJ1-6,ASSSGLPITYNSPLH
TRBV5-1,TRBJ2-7,ASSLRDPGQAVYEQY
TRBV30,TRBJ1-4,AWSSTQGEKEKLF